One sample yielded the 11 T cell receptor beta chains listed below, sequenced in a study of CD8+ T cells in alopecia areata. Reverse transcribed after extraction, RNA yielded cDNA as the sequencing template. Using immunoSEQ multiplex PCR, the repertoire was profiled, and TCRdb retains in-frame clones only, with some absent. The table records around 97,000 clones, 45% to 60% of them present only once. Sequencing input: CD4+ T cells sorted from blood. All receptors derive from a human donor in good health.

The chain combines TRBV7-2 with TRBJ2-5; 9 bases are a match to TRBD2. The length of the CDR3 is 14 residues. Germline V CDR1 and CDR2: SGHTA, FQGNSA. V was clipped by 5 bases and J by 2 bases; unmatched bases: 3. In nucleotides, the CDR3 is TGTGCCAGCAGCGCGGGACTAGCACAAGAGACCCAGTACTTC. Translation gives CASSAGLAQETQYF.

The rearrangement links TRBV6-1 to TRBJ1-5, with a possible D match to TRBD1 (5 bases). The V gene lost 4 bases and the J gene lost 1 base, with 17 bases spanning the gap. The CDR3 loop spans 17 amino acids. Germline V gives CDR1 MNHNS, CDR2 SASEGT. CDR3 in DNA: TGTGCCAGCAGTGGGCGCAGGGCCGGGGGGAGCAATCAGCCCCAGCATTTT. Its translation is CASSGRRAGGSNQPQHF.

In DNA, the CDR3 is TGCAGCGTTGAGAAGGGCACGGGGAATGTGAATTTCTTT. Translated: CSVEKGTGNVNFF. V and J are TRBV29-1 and TRBJ1-1; D gene unclear. The CDR3 has 13 amino acids. The germline V gene has CDR1 SQVTM and CDR2 ANQGSEA. V was shortened by 3 bases and J by 13 bases, with 21 bases between the two germline ends.

This chain uses TRBV6-1 with TRBJ2-7; 7 positions match TRBD2. The CDR3 contains 14 residues. V lost 6 bases to trimming and J lost 0 bases; unmatched junction nucleotides: 5. Looked up from germline, CDR1 is MNHNS and CDR2 is SASEGT. In nucleotides, the CDR3 is TGTGCCAGCAGCCCCGGGGGGAGCTCCTACGAGCAGTACTTC. Its protein product is CASSPGGSSYEQYF.

V is TRBV29-1 and J is TRBJ1-1, with D maybe TRBD1 (5 bases). V lost 6 bases to trimming and J lost 1 base, with 15 bases between them. CDR3 size: 14 residues. In germline, CDR1 is SQVTM, CDR2 ANQGSEA. The CDR3 loop reads CSVVKLQENTEAFF. The CDR3 DNA reads as TGCAGCGTGGTCAAGTTACAGGAGAACACTGAAGCTTTCTTT. Based on the CDR3 plus reference TRBV29-1 and TRBJ1-1, the full variable domain is SAVISQKPSRDICQRGTSLTIQCQVDSQVTMMFWYRQQPGQSLTLIATANQGSEATYESGFVIDKFPISRPNLTFSTLTVSNMSPEDSSIYLCSVVKLQENTEAFFGQGTRLTVV.

V usage is TRBV5-4 and J usage is TRBJ1-5, with unresolved D. V was clipped by 6 bases and J by 4 bases, with 20 bases between them. Germline CDR1 is SGHNT and CDR2 is YYREEE (reference sequence). The CDR3 has 16 amino acids. In DNA form, the CDR3 reads TGTGCCAGCACGGAGGTTATTTTACAAGGGAATCAGCCCCAGCATTTT. Encoded protein: CASTEVILQGNQPQHF.

This clone has only a few counts. The V and J genes are TRBV7-2 and TRBJ2-5; D is undetermined. Trimming stripped 3 bases from V and 2 bases from J, with 7 bases between. This CDR3 contains 13 residues. Looked up from germline, CDR1 is SGHTA and CDR2 is FQGNSA. The CDR3 sequence is CASSFGRQETQYF. CDR3 DNA: TGTGCCAGCAGCTTTGGCAGACAAGAGACCCAGTACTTC.

The V and J genes are TRBV29-1 and TRBJ1-3; the D is unclear. This CDR3 contains 16 residues. The germline V gene has CDR1 SQVTM and CDR2 ANQGSEA. Between the trimmed V and J ends, which lost 7 bases and 0 bases, there was a span of 19 bases. The CDR3 sequence is CSAQVLDHSSGNTIYF. CDR3 bases: TGCAGCGCCCAGGTGCTCGACCACTCCTCTGGAAACACCATATATTTT.

The rearrangement joins TRBV18 to TRBJ2-3; TRBD2 is a possible D gene (6 bases). Germline CDR1 and CDR2: KGHSH and LQKENI. CDR3 length: 13 residues. V was pared by 3 bases and J by 6 bases, with 10 bases between. Written as DNA, the CDR3 is TGTGCCAGCTCACCCCGTCTAGCGGATACGCAGTATTTT. It codes for CASSPRLADTQYF.

Worth noting for this clone: The same CDR3 can be traced to other DNA sequences in this sample. The V gene is TRBV28, the J gene TRBJ2-5; 8 bases map to TRBD1. In germline, CDR1 is MDHEN, CDR2 SYDVKM. The CDR3 consists of 14 residues. V lost 5 bases to trimming and J lost 4 bases; unmatched junction nucleotides: 6. CDR3 region: CASSRGQGRETQYF. The CDR3 DNA follows: TGTGCCAGCAGTCGCGGACAGGGCCGAGAGACCCAGTACTTC.

This chain joins TRBV6-5 and TRBJ2-7; 7 bases fit TRBD1. The ends lost 5 bases at V and 0 bases at J; junction bases unmatched: 4. Germline assignment: CDR1 MNHEY and CDR2 SVGAGI. The CDR3 is 14 amino acids. This chain's CDR3 is CASSPRDSSYEQYF. DNA of the CDR3: TGTGCCAGCAGTCCCCGGGACAGCTCCTACGAGCAGTACTTC.